What follows are 22 T cell receptor beta chains derived from one specimen sequenced in a study of blood T cell repertoires in COVID-19. The data were produced by immunoSEQ multiplex PCR, yet TCRdb's version contains in-frame clones alone and is incomplete. The table shows 300,000 to 400,000 clones, with around 87% occurring only once. The sample consisted of peripheral blood. The receptors derive from a woman in her fifties or sixties with COVID-19, enrolled during active disease.

The gene calls are TRBV29-1 and TRBJ2-7; weak D call: TRBD2 (5 bases). In germline, CDR1 is SQVTM, CDR2 ANQGSEA. The length of the CDR3 is 17 residues. The V end lost 1 base, the J end lost 0 bases, and 19 bases lay between the germline ends. CDR3 bases: TGCAGCGTTGAAGGCCTATTTGGCGGGCCGAGCTCCTACGAGCAGTACTTC. Residues: CSVEGLFGGPSSYEQYF.

This clone is a singleton in its sample. This sequence joins TRBV29-1 and TRBJ2-2, with a weak D call TRBD2 (7 bases). CDR1 is SQVTM and CDR2 is ANQGSEA in the germline V gene. Trimming took off 7 bases at V and 6 bases at J, with 15 bases between the two ends. The CDR3 has 13 residues. The CDR3 sequence: CSGRREGAGELFF. For the CDR3, the DNA is TGCAGCGGGCGGAGGGAGGGGGCCGGGGAGCTGTTTTTT.

The gene calls are TRBV21-1 and TRBJ2-7; TRBD2 is the table's D call and was not checked against the DNA. TRBV21-1 is a pseudogene segment. CDR3 size: 18 residues. The CDR3 nucleotides are TGTGCCAGCAGCAAATCCGACGAGCGGGAGACCCCCATCGGGGAGCAGTACTTC. This codes for CASSKSDERETPIGEQYF.

The V call is TRBV7-9, the J call TRBJ1-4; D is unresolved. Germline V gene data show CDR1 as SEHNR and CDR2 as FQNEAQ (reference sequence). The CDR3 contains 15 residues. V dropped 5 bases and J dropped 2 bases, with 12 bases sitting between them. The CDR3 spells CASSPHASTNEKLFF. As DNA, the CDR3 is TGTGCCAGCAGCCCCCATGCGAGCACTAATGAAAAACTGTTTTTT.

A few counts support this clone. V usage is TRBV4-2 and J usage is TRBJ2-1; 12 nucleotides match TRBD2. This CDR3 contains 15 residues. CDR1 and CDR2 from the germline V gene are LGHNA and YNFKEQ. V was clipped by 2 bases and J by 9 bases; unmatched bases: 5. In DNA, the CDR3 is TGTGCCAGCAGCCAACTAGCGGGAGGGCTAGGTGAGCAGTTCTTC. It yields the protein CASSQLAGGLGEQFF.

V gene TRBV27 combines with J gene TRBJ2-3, with TRBD1 matching over 7 bases. This CDR3 comprises 15 residues. The trim removed 4 bases at V and 2 bases at J, leaving 6 bases unmatched. CDR1 is MNHEY, CDR2 SMNVEV, per germline (reference sequence). The DNA of the CDR3 is TGTGCCAGCAGTTCCCGGGACAGCCTCACAGATACGCAGTATTTT. This gives the protein CASSSRDSLTDTQYF.

This chain connects TRBV19 to TRBJ1-4, with unresolved D. CDR3 length equals 11 residues. CDR1 and CDR2 (germline): LNHDA, SQIVND (reference sequence). V was pared by 3 bases and J by 8 bases, with 4 bases between. The CDR3 sequence is CASSIQEKLFF. The CDR3 DNA reads as TGTGCCAGTAGTATTCAGGAAAAACTGTTTTTT.

CDR3 region: CASSQGTGGWNEQFF. DNA of the CDR3: TGTGCCAGCAGCCAAGGGACAGGGGGCTGGAATGAGCAGTTCTTC. The rearrangement links TRBV4-2 to TRBJ2-1; 11 nucleotides match TRBD1. The germline gives CDR1 LGHNA, CDR2 YNFKEQ. V dropped 1 base and J dropped 7; count of bases not matched to a gene: 3. The CDR3 consists of 15 residues.

This sequence joins TRBV15 and TRBJ1-2; the match to TRBD1 covers 10 bases. The CDR3 has 14 residues. With V trimmed by 1 base and J by 7 bases, 3 bases remained unmatched. From germline, CDR1 is LNHNV and CDR2 YYDKDF (reference sequence). CDR3 sequence (DNA): TGTGCCACCAGCAGAGGTGGGACAGGGGTTGGCTACACCTTC. Residues: CATSRGGTGVGYTF.

The J gene is TRBJ2-5, the V gene TRBV5-1; 11 bases are a match to TRBD1. This CDR3 spans 15 amino acids. V shed 4 bases, J shed 1 base, and the junction held 3 bases outside the gene matches. The germline gives CDR1 SGHRS, CDR2 YFSETQ. For the CDR3, the DNA is TGCGCCAGCAGCGCCGGGACAGGGGGCCAAGAGACCCAGTACTTC. It is translated as CASSAGTGGQETQYF.

The rearrangement joins TRBV7-2 to TRBJ1-2; 9 bases align to TRBD1. The CDR3 runs to 15 residues. V was pared by 8 bases and J by 4 bases, with 11 bases of the junction left unmatched. Germline assignment: CDR1 SGHTA and CDR2 FQGNSA. In DNA form, the CDR3 reads TGTGCCAGCTTTCGACCGGGACAGGGTTCCTATGGCTACACCTTC. It yields the protein CASFRPGQGSYGYTF. The full variable domain, with the rest looked up from reference TRBV7-2 and TRBJ1-2, is GAGVSQSPSNKVTEKGKDVELRCDPISGHTALYWYRQSLGQGLEFLIYFQGNSAPDKSGLPSDRFSAERTGGSVSTLTIQRTQQEDSAVYLCASFRPGQGSYGYTFGSGTRLTVV.

The chain is built from TRBV3-1 (or the pseudogene TRBV3-2) and TRBJ1-2; a weak D match, TRBD1 (5 bases). Trimming left V 1 base short and J 3 bases short, with 9 bases between. CDR1 is LGHDT and CDR2 is YNNKEL in the germline V gene (reference sequence). There are 14 residues in the CDR3. CDR3 DNA sequence: TGTGCCAGCAGCCAAGCTCCAGGGTACTATGGCTACACCTTC. Its protein product is CASSQAPGYYGYTF.

The chain carries TRBV19 and TRBJ1-5; D may be TRBD1 (5 bases). The CDR3 is 18 residues long. Trimming removed 11 bases from V and 1 base from J, with 27 bases in between. Germline-derived CDR1 and CDR2 are LNHDA and SQIVND (reference sequence). In nucleotides, the CDR3 is TGTGCCGCAACGGCCGGGACCGGGGGTTTCGGGAGCAATCAGCCCCAGCATTTT. Translation: CAATAGTGGFGSNQPQHF.

This clone is a singleton in its sample. The J gene is TRBJ2-1, the V gene TRBV6-2 or TRBV6-3; possible D gene TRBD2, 6 bases. The germline gives CDR1 MNHEY, CDR2 SVGEGT. The V and J ends lost 5 bases and 1 base respectively, with 15 bases between them. The CDR3 loop spans 16 amino acids. The CDR3 nucleotides are TGTGCCAGCAGTGGGGGGACCATCCTTTCCTACAATGAGCAGTTCTTC. It is translated as CASSGGTILSYNEQFF.

The rearrangement uses TRBV5-1 and TRBJ2-4; 8 bases match TRBD2. The V gene end was trimmed by 1 base and the J gene end by 7 bases; junction bases not matched to a gene: 7. The germline V gene has CDR1 SGHRS and CDR2 YFSETQ. This CDR3 region has 15 residues. CDR3 DNA sequence: TGCGCCAGCAGCTTGTCGGGAGGGGCGAGTAACATTCAGTACTTC. Encoded protein: CASSLSGGASNIQYF.

This clone was counted a single time. In DNA, the CDR3 is TGTGCCAGCAGTTTAGGGCTGAACACTGAAGCTTTCTTT. It is translated as CASSLGLNTEAFF. This chain uses TRBV27 with TRBJ1-1; D is uncertain. Trimming pared 2 bases from V and 0 bases from J, leaving 4 bases between. The germline CDR1 and CDR2 sequences are MNHEY and SMNVEV (reference sequence). The length of the CDR3 is 13 residues.

This rearrangement joins TRBV14 to TRBJ2-1, with a tentative D call TRBD1 (6 bases). CDR3 length: 18 amino acids. V was pared by 0 bases and J by 6 bases, with 21 bases between. Germline V lookup: CDR1 SGHDN, CDR2 FVKESK. The CDR3 sequence is CASSQDRGQGPYGNEQFF. CDR3 DNA sequence: TGTGCCAGCAGCCAAGATCGTGGGCAGGGGCCCTATGGCAATGAGCAGTTCTTC.

V gene TRBV9 combines with J gene TRBJ1-2, with 10 bases that match TRBD1. The CDR3 is 18 residues long. Germline values: CDR1 SGDLS, CDR2 YYNGEE. V shed 4 bases and J 1 base; nucleotides not matched to a gene: 13. CDR3 coding DNA: TGTGCCAGCAGCTCACAGACAGGGGGCGCCCAGTATAACTATGGCTACACCTTC. Translating gives CASSSQTGGAQYNYGYTF.

V usage is TRBV27 and J usage is TRBJ2-1; weak D call: TRBD1 (6 bases). The CDR3 is 17 residues long. The V gene lost 0 bases and the J gene lost 6 bases, with 18 bases spanning the gap. Germline assignment: CDR1 MNHEY and CDR2 SMNVEV (reference sequence). CDR3 sequence (DNA): TGTGCCAGCAGTTTATCTCTCTCACTTGGACAGCTCAATGAGCAGTTCTTC. It encodes CASSLSLSLGQLNEQFF.

This clone was seen a single time. The chain carries TRBV6-4 and TRBJ2-2, with 11 positions matching TRBD2. V trimming: 4 bases; J trimming: 2 bases; junction bases outside the gene matches: 9. CDR1 MRHNA and CDR2 SNTAGT come from the germline V gene. This CDR3 contains 18 residues. The CDR3 protein is CASSAILAGVRNTGELFF. CDR3 coding DNA: TGTGCCAGCAGTGCGATACTAGCGGGAGTGAGAAACACCGGGGAGCTGTTTTTT.

CDR3 bases: TGTGCCAGCAGTGAGGGGGTCCGAGGGAGTGAAAAACTGTTTTTT. This translates into CASSEGVRGSEKLFF. The chain couples TRBV9 to TRBJ1-4; perhaps TRBD1 as D (6 bases). The germline V and J ends were trimmed by 5 bases and 7 bases, with 18 bases remaining between them. The CDR3 has 15 residues. Germline values: CDR1 SGDLS, CDR2 YYNGEE.

The V gene is TRBV4-1, the J gene TRBJ2-7, with TRBD2 matching 9 bases. The CDR3 extends over 15 amino acids. After removal of 8 bases from V and 1 base from J, the junction contained 9 bases not matched to a gene. Germline CDR1 is MGHRA and CDR2 is YSYEKL. The CDR3 is CASGGLAGRSYEQYF. Here the CDR3 DNA reads TGCGCCAGCGGGGGGCTAGCGGGACGATCCTACGAGCAGTACTTC.